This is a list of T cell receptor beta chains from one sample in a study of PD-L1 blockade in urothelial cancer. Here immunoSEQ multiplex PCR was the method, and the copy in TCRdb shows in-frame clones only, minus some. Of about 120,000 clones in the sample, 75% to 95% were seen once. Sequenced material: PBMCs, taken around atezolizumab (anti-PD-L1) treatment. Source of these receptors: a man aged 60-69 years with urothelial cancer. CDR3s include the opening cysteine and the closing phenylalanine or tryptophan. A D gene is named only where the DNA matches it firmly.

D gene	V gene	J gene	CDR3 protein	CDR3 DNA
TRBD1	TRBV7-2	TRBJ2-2	CASSTTTGGAGELFF	TGTGCCAGCAGCACCACGACAGGGGGGGCCGGGGAGCTGTTTTTT
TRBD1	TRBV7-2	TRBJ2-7	CASSSARGREQYF	TGTGCCAGCAGCTCCGCAAGGGGGCGCGAGCAGTACTTC
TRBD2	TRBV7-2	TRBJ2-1	CASSLRAGGRGNEQFF	TGTGCCAGCAGCTTACGAGCGGGGGGCCGGGGTAATGAGCAGTTCTTC
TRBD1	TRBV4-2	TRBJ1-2	CASSYSRGQGNYGYTF	TGTGCCAGCAGTTACTCGAGGGGACAGGGTAACTATGGCTACACCTTC
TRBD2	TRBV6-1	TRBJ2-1	CASSPRLAGNNEQFF	TGTGCCAGCAGCCCTAGACTAGCGGGGAACAATGAGCAGTTCTTC
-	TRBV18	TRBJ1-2	CASSPPAANYGYTF	TGTGCCAGCTCACCACCCGCAGCTAACTATGGCTACACCTTC
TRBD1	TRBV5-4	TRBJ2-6	CASSLPYRGSGANVLTF	TGTGCCAGCAGCTTGCCGTACAGGGGCTCTGGGGCCAACGTCCTGACTTTC
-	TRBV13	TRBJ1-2	CASSTGLRINYGYTF	TGTGCCAGCAGCACAGGCCTTCGGATTAACTATGGCTACACCTTC
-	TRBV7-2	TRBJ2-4	CASSPRSGSGNIQYF	TGTGCCAGCAGCCCGCGGTCGGGTTCGGGTAACATTCAGTACTTC
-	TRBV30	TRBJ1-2	CAWSPGHNYGYTF	TGTGCCTGGAGTCCTGGACACAACTATGGCTACACCTTC
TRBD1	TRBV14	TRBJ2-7	CASSPRGGQSSSYEQYF	TGTGCCAGCAGCCCCAGAGGGGGACAGTCTAGCTCCTACGAGCAGTACTTC
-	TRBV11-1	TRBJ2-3	CASSLEAGTPDTQYF	TGTGCCAGCAGCTTAGAAGCGGGTACCCCCGATACGCAGTATTTT
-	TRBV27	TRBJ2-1	CASRGYYNEQFF	TGTGCCAGCAGGGGCTATTACAATGAGCAGTTCTTC